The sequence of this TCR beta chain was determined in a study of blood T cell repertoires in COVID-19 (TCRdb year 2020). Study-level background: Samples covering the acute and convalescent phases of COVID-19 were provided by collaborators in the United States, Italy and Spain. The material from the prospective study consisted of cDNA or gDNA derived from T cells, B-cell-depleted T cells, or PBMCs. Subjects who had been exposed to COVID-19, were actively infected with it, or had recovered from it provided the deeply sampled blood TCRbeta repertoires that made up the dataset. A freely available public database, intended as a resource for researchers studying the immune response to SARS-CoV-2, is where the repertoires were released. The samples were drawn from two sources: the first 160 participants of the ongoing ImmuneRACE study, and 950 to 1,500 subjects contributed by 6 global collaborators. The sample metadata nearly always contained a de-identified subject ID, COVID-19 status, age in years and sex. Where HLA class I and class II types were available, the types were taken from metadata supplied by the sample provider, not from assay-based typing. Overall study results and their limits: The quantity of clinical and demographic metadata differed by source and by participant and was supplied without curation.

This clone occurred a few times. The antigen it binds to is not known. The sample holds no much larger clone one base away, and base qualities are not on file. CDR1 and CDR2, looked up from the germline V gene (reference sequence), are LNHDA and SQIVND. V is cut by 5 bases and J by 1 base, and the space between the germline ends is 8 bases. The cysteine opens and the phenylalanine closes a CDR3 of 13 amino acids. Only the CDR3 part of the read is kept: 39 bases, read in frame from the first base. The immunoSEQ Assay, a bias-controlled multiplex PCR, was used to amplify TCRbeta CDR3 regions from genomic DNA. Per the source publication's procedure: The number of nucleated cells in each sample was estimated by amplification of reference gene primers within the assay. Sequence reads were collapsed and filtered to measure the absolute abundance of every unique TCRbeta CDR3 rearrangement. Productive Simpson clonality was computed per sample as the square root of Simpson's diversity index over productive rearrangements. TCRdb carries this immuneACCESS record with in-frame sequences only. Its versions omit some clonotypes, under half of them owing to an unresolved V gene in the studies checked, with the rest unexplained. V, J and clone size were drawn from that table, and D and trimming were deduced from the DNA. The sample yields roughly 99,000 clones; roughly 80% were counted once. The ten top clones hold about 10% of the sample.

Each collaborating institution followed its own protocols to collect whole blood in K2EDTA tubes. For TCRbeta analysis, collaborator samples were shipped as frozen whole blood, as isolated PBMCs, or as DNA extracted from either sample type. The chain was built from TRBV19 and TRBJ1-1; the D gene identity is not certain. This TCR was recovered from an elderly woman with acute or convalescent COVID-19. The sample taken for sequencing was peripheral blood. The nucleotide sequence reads TGTGCCAGTAGTGCTAACAGGAACACTGAAGCTTTCTTT. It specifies CASSANRNTEAFF.